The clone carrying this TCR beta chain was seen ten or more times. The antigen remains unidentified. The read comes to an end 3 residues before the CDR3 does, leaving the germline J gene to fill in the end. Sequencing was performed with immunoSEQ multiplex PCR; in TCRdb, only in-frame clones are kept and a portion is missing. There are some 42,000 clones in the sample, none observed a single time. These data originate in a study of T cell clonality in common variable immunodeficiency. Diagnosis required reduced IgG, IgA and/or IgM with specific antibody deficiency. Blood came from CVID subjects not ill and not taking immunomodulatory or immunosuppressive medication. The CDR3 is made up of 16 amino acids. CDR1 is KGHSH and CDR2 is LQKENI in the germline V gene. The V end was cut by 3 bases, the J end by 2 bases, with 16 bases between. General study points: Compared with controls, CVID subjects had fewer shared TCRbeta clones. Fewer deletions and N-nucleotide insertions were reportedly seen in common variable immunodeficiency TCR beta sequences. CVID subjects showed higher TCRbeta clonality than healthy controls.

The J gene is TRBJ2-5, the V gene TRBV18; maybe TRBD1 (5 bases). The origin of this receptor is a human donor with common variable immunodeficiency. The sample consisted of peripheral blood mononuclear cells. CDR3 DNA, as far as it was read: TGTGCCAGCTCACCCCTCATGGCAGGGCTACAAGAGACC. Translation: CASSPLMAGLQET. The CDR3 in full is CASSPLMAGLQETQYF.